The clone carrying this T cell receptor beta chain appeared once. Regarding time point: after neoadjuvant nivolumab, at surgical resection. This entry comes from a study of neoadjuvant anti-PD-1 for oral cavity cancer. Germline-derived CDR1 and CDR2 are KGHSH and LQKENI. There are 12 residues in the CDR3. Trimming removed 10 bases at V and 1 base at J, with 10 bases between. Method: immunoSEQ multiplex PCR; TCRdb's copy keeps in-frame clones and lacks some. This table has around 25,000 clones, 25% to 30% appearing once. The sequence derives from a person aged 35-79 years with oral cavity squamous cell carcinoma. Material: tumor tissue, obtained after nivolumab (anti-PD-1) treatment. The chain carries TRBV18 and TRBJ1-1; D is unresolved. In DNA form, the CDR3 reads TGTGCCACCTCTGACGGGAACACTGAAGCTTTCTTT. Translated, it gives CATSDGNTEAFF.